Listed below are T cell receptor beta chains from one sample, sequenced in a study of blood T cells in healthy people across ages. MiXCR, run by TCRdb on the 5' RACE reads, gives a single entry per CDR3 protein. The repertoire holds more than 1.4 million distinct CDR3 sequences, around two fifths seen once, with around 8% in the top ten. The sample was blood. Receptors originate from a woman aged 18-29 years in good health. The CDR3 runs from the conserved cysteine through the conserved F or W. The D gene is left open where the match is weak. Size tells how often a clone was seen (once, few, many) or the class of an expanded clone, and some rows leave it out.

V	D	J	size	DNA	CDR3
TRBV29-1	TRBD1	TRBJ2-1	-	TGCAGCGTCGGACAGGGGGACACTGAGCAGTTCTTC	CSVGQGDTEQFF
TRBV24-1	-	TRBJ2-3	-	TGTGCCACCAGCATACAGGACAGCCACACAGATACGCAGTATTTT	CATSIQDSHTDTQYF
TRBV4-1	-	TRBJ2-5	-	TGCGCCAGCAGCTTAGGTGGGGGGATAATACAAGAGACCCAGTACTTC	CASSLGGGIIQETQYF
TRBV12-3/TRBV12-4	-	TRBJ2-1	-	TGTGCCAGCGGGACCTTTCGGAATGAGCAGTTCTTC	CASGTFRNEQFF
TRBV27	-	TRBJ2-1	-	TGTGCCAGCAGCCCTTTTGTAGGGACACCAGCCAATGAGCAGTTCTTC	CASSPFVGTPANEQFF
TRBV30	-	TRBJ1-6	-	TGTGCCTGGAGCCTTGCCGGGGGTAGACGGAATTCACCCCTCCACTTT	CAWSLAGGRRNSPLHF
TRBV7-9	TRBD1	TRBJ1-6	-	TGTGCCAGCAGCTTACCCGGATGGACAGGGGTCTATGGCGGTTCACCCCTCCACTTT	CASSLPGWTGVYGGSPLHF
TRBV20-1	-	TRBJ2-7	many	TGCAGTGCTAGAGTTAATAAGGGGGGACCTTCCTACGAGCAGTACTTC	CSARVNKGGPSYEQYF
TRBV5-1	-	TRBJ2-1	-	TGCGCCAGCAGCTTGGGGACGGAAGGTGGGAATGAGCAGTTCTTC	CASSLGTEGGNEQFF
TRBV7-9	-	TRBJ1-2	-	TGTGCCAGCAGTGTCGTTTCAGGGCGCTATGGTTACACCTTC	CASSVVSGRYGYTF
TRBV3-1	-	TRBJ2-5	-	TGTACCAGCAGCCAGGCAGAGACCCAGTACTTC	CTSSQAETQYF
TRBV7-2	-	TRBJ2-5	-	TGTGCCAGCAGCTTAAAGGTTGGGGGCAATGAGCAGTACTTC	CASSLKVGGNEQYF
TRBV4-2	-	TRBJ2-3	few	TGTGCCAGCAGCACCGAGGAGGGGTTCACAGATACGCAGTATTTT	CASSTEEGFTDTQYF
TRBV13	TRBD2	TRBJ2-7	-	TGTGCCAGCAGCTGGGGGACTAGCGGGAGGGCCTACGAGCAGTACTTC	CASSWGTSGRAYEQYF
TRBV6-2/TRBV6-3	-	TRBJ2-5	few	TGTGCCAGCATCGGACGATTAGAGACCCAGTACTTC	CASIGRLETQYF
TRBV4-2	TRBD2	TRBJ2-1	few	TGTGCCAGCAGCCAAGATCCTAGCGGGGAGCAGTTCTTC	CASSQDPSGEQFF
TRBV4-1	-	TRBJ2-7	-	TGCGCCAGCAGCCAAGATCTGACAGTGCGGGGATACGAGCAGTACTTC	CASSQDLTVRGYEQYF
TRBV6-1	-	TRBJ1-1	few	TGTGCCAGCAGTGCCGAGGGCCTGAACACTGAAGCTTTCTTT	CASSAEGLNTEAFF
TRBV20-1	-	TRBJ1-4	-	TGCAGTGCTTCTTTACCAGGGGTGGCTAATGAAAAACTGTTTTTT	CSASLPGVANEKLFF
TRBV20-1	TRBD2	TRBJ2-4	once	TGCAGTGCCCCGTGGACGGGAGGGGCCAAAAACATTCAGTACTTC	CSAPWTGGAKNIQYF
TRBV12-3/TRBV12-4	-	TRBJ1-2	-	TGTGCCAGCAGTCCCAACAGGGTGGCGAGCTATGGCTACACCTTC	CASSPNRVASYGYTF
TRBV21-1	-	TRBJ2-7	-	TGTGCCAGCAGCAAAGTTAGCAAGCAGTACTTC	CASSKVSKQYF
TRBV27	-	TRBJ2-5	-	TGTGCCAGCAGTTTATATATAGGACAATCCGGGGAGACCCAGTACTTC	CASSLYIGQSGETQYF
TRBV6-6	TRBD2	TRBJ2-5	-	TGTGCCAGCAGTTACGGATTGACTAGCGGGGGGGAAGAGACCCAGTACTTC	CASSYGLTSGGEETQYF
TRBV7-2	-	TRBJ2-1	few	TGTGCCAGCAGCAACGATTTACCCCAGGAGCAGTTCTTC	CASSNDLPQEQFF
TRBV4-1	TRBD1	TRBJ2-5	few	TGCGCCAGCAGCCAAGGCCTGACAGGGTCCATTGGTTGGGAGACCCAGTACTTC	CASSQGLTGSIGWETQYF
TRBV2	TRBD1	TRBJ1-2	-	TGTGCCAGCAGTACCGGACAGGGGGGTCTCTATGGCTACACCTTC	CASSTGQGGLYGYTF
TRBV13	-	TRBJ2-1	-	TGTGCCAGCAGCTTAGGTGGGCGGCAGGACGAGCAGTTCTTC	CASSLGGRQDEQFF
TRBV12-3/TRBV12-4	TRBD1	TRBJ2-5	-	TGTGCCAGCAGCCAGAGACAGGGTGAGGAGACCCAGTACTTC	CASSQRQGEETQYF
TRBV27	TRBD2	TRBJ2-1	-	TGTGCCAGCAGTGACCAGGGACTAGCGGGAATGAATGAGCAGTTCTTC	CASSDQGLAGMNEQFF
TRBV11-2	-	TRBJ2-1	-	TGTGCCAGCAGCCGGAGGGGGGCGAGTATGGATGAGCAGTTCTTC	CASSRRGASMDEQFF
TRBV10-3	TRBD2	TRBJ2-6	-	TGTGCCACCATCGGAGCGGGGGGTAGCTCTGGGGCCAACGTCCTGACTTTC	CATIGAGGSSGANVLTF
TRBV12-3/TRBV12-4	-	TRBJ2-1	-	TGTGCCAGCAGTTTAGTTCCACAGGCCGGGGCAACACGGCCCGAGCAGTTCTTC	CASSLVPQAGATRPEQFF
TRBV7-2	TRBD1	TRBJ2-1	many	TGTGCCAGCAGCCTTAGTGGGACAGGGTGGGATAATGAGCAGTTCTTC	CASSLSGTGWDNEQFF
TRBV4-1	-	TRBJ2-5	-	TGCGCCAGCAGCATACTAGCTCCAGGCCAGGAGACCCAGTACTTC	CASSILAPGQETQYF
TRBV9	TRBD1	TRBJ2-7	few	TGTGCCAGCAGGTTAGGGGTCGGACAGGGGCAGGATCTTTGGTTCTACGAGCAGTACTTC	CASRLGVGQGQDLWFYEQYF
TRBV4-2	TRBD2	TRBJ2-5	-	TGTGCCAGCAGCCAAGACGGCGGGAGCGGCGAGACCCAGTACTTC	CASSQDGGSGETQYF
TRBV28	-	TRBJ2-7	-	TGTGCCAGCAGTTTATTTCCCCGACAGTACGAGCAGTACTTC	CASSLFPRQYEQYF
TRBV7-6	-	TRBJ2-1	-	TGTGCCAGCAGCTTAAAGTGGGGGAATGAGCAGTTCTTC	CASSLKWGNEQFF
TRBV21-1	-	TRBJ1-2	-	TGTGCCAGCGGTGGGACGGCCTCCGGCTACACCTTC	CASGGTASGYTF
TRBV7-9	TRBD2	TRBJ2-7	few	TGTGCCAGCAGCTCCGGGACTAGCGGAGTCACCTACGAGCAGTACTTC	CASSSGTSGVTYEQYF
TRBV7-7	-	TRBJ1-1	few	TGTGCCAGCAGCCCTTTGGGCCATTTGAACACTGAAGCTTTCTTT	CASSPLGHLNTEAFF
TRBV6-2/TRBV6-3	-	TRBJ2-2	-	TGTGCCAGCAGTTGGTTGTCAGACACCGGGGAGCTGTTTTTT	CASSWLSDTGELFF
TRBV4-2	TRBD2	TRBJ2-2	-	TGTGCCAGCAGCCCACTAGCGGGAGAGAACACCGGGGAGCTGTTTTTT	CASSPLAGENTGELFF